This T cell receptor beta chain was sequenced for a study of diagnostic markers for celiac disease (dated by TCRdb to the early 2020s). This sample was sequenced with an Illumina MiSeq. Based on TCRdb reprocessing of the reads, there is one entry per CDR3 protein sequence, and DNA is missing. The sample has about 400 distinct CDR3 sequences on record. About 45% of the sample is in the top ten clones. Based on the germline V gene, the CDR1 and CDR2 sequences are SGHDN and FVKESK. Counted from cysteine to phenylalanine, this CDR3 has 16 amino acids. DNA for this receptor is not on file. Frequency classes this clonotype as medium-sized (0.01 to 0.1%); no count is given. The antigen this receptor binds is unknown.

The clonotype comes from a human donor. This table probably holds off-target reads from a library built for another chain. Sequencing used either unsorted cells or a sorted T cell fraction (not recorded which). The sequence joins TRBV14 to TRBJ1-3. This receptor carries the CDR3 CASSLTKDWPGNTIYF.